Sequencing of this TCR beta chain was carried out in a study of blood T cell repertoires in COVID-19. This CDR3 spans 15 amino acids. Germline V gene lookup returns CDR1 SGHNT and CDR2 YYREEE (reference sequence). Trimming left V 0 bases short and J 8 bases short, with 14 bases between. The table came from immunoSEQ multiplex PCR; TCRdb's copy has only in-frame clones and leaves some out. The top ten clones hold roughly 1.5% of a sample with about 170,000 clones, approximately 88% of them seen once. This sequence was found in a woman aged 45 to 65 with acute or convalescent COVID-19. The V call is TRBV5-4, the J call TRBJ1-4, with D perhaps matching TRBD1 (6 bases). The sample was peripheral blood. For the CDR3, the DNA is TGTGCCAGCAGCTTGGAGAACAGGGAGGGGGAAAAACTGTTTTTT. Residues: CASSLENREGEKLFF.